These 14 T cell receptor beta chains share one sample of origin, sequenced in a study of T-cell memory formation after mild COVID-19. TCRdb ran MiXCR on the 5' RACE reads and lists one entry per CDR3 protein. The data show 500,000 to 550,000 distinct CDR3 sequences, around 21% seen once. The sample taken for sequencing was PBMCs or a T cell subset sorted from them (not recorded which). These receptors originate from an adult woman who had mild COVID-19 (a few samples of this study predate the infection). Cell type and time point are not known.

The chain couples TRBV14 to TRBJ1-2; the D gene is possibly TRBD1 (6 bases). The CDR3 is 13 residues long. V was trimmed by 2 bases and J by 3 bases, leaving 7 bases between them. Germline V gives CDR1 SGHDN, CDR2 FVKESK. Here the CDR3 reads CASSQNRDYGYTF. The DNA for the CDR3 is TGTGCCAGCAGCCAAAACAGGGACTATGGCTACACCTTC.

This clonotype was recorded a few times. The CDR3 here is CASSSSTGFSGEQYF. CDR3 DNA sequence: TGTGCCAGCAGTTCCTCGACAGGGTTCTCTGGCGAGCAGTACTTC. The V gene is TRBV12-3 or TRBV12-4, the J gene TRBJ2-7; 7 positions agree with TRBD1. V lost 4 bases and J lost 6; bases outside the gene matches: 12. There are 15 residues in the CDR3.

This clonotype was seen only a few times. V is TRBV20-1 and J is TRBJ1-2; D is unclear. The length of the CDR3 is 14 residues. Germline CDR1 and CDR2: DFQATT and SNEGSKA (reference sequence). The ends were cut back, 1 base at V and 3 bases at J, with 12 bases in the middle. CDR3 in DNA: TGCAGTGCTAGAGCGTATAACAGTGACTATGGCTACACCTTC. Amino acid sequence: CSARAYNSDYGYTF.

This clonotype was counted a few times. This rearrangement joins TRBV23-1 to TRBJ1-6; 8 positions match TRBD1. Being an ORF, TRBV23-1 has a function that is uncertain. V gave up 4 bases and J gave up 8 bases; unmatched junction bases: 4. The CDR3 length is 14 residues. DNA for the CDR3: TGCGCCAGCAGTCCGGGACAGGCGGATTCACCCCTCCACTTT. Translating it yields CASSPGQADSPLHF.

This clonotype was seen a few times. The chain is built from TRBV4-1 and TRBJ2-7; no clear D gene. The germline V gene encodes CDR1 MGHRA and CDR2 YSYEKL. V lost 5 bases and J 5 bases, leaving 13 bases between the germline ends. The CDR3 has 13 residues. The CDR3 is CASSALGGNEQYF. The CDR3 DNA reads TGCGCCAGCAGCGCATTAGGTGGAAACGAGCAGTACTTC.

This clonotype was detected only once. The chain joins TRBV7-9 to TRBJ1-4, with D perhaps TRBD1 (5 bases). The CDR3 runs to 15 residues. V was shortened by 5 bases and J by 8 bases, with 18 bases between the two germline ends. Per the germline V gene, CDR1 is SEHNR and CDR2 is FQNEAQ (reference sequence). The CDR3 region is CASSQSGRGKEKLFF. CDR3 bases: TGTGCCAGCAGCCAATCAGGGAGGGGTAAAGAAAAACTGTTTTTT.

V is TRBV7-6 and J is TRBJ2-7, with 12 bases identical to TRBD2. This CDR3 region has 17 residues. Per germline, CDR1 SGHVS and CDR2 FNYEAQ. The V and J ends lost 3 bases and 3 bases, in that order; junction bases with no gene match: 9. Here the CDR3 reads CASSLRLAGAKNYEQYF. The CDR3 DNA is TGTGCCAGCAGCTTGAGACTAGCGGGAGCCAAAAACTACGAGCAGTACTTC.

As DNA, the CDR3 is TGTGCCAGCAGCTTATCAGGGGCTGAAGGAAACATTCAGTACTTC. It is translated as CASSLSGAEGNIQYF. The chain uses TRBV7-9 and TRBJ2-4; D is possibly TRBD1 (6 bases). V dropped 2 bases and J dropped 6 bases, with 14 bases sitting between them. Per germline, CDR1 SEHNR and CDR2 FQNEAQ (reference sequence). This CDR3 has 15 residues.

The chain recombines TRBV9 with TRBJ2-7; possible D gene TRBD2, 6 bases. CDR3 length equals 15 residues. V shed 0 bases and J shed 2 bases, with 12 bases lying between them. Germline V gene lookup returns CDR1 SGDLS and CDR2 YYNGEE. The CDR3 loop is CASSVEWGDTYEQYF. The CDR3 DNA sequence: TGTGCCAGCAGCGTAGAGTGGGGGGATACCTACGAGCAGTACTTC.

A few counts support this clonotype. The V gene is TRBV25-1, the J gene TRBJ1-6, with D perhaps matching TRBD1 (6 bases). Per the germline V gene, CDR1 is MGHDK and CDR2 is SYGVNS. Between the trimmed V and J ends, which lost 9 bases and 6 bases, there was a span of 15 bases. The CDR3 has 14 residues. In DNA form, the CDR3 reads TGTGCCAGTACTTGGGACATGGGTAATTCACCCCTCCACTTT. Translated: CASTWDMGNSPLHF.

This clonotype showed up just a few times. V usage is TRBV20-1 and J usage is TRBJ1-1, with a weak D call TRBD1 (6 bases). V was trimmed by 1 base and J by 1 base, leaving 7 bases between them. CDR1 is DFQATT, CDR2 SNEGSKA, per germline (reference sequence). This CDR3 spans 13 amino acids. In DNA, the CDR3 is TGCAGTGCTAGAGTCAGGGGGAACACTGAAGCTTTCTTT. Translating gives CSARVRGNTEAFF.

The rearrangement joins TRBV12-3 or TRBV12-4 to TRBJ1-5; no firm D call. This CDR3 has 16 residues. The V end was cut by 2 bases, the J end by 10 bases, with 21 bases between. CDR3 residues: CASSLSGESPNSPQHF. The CDR3 coding sequence is TGTGCCAGCAGTTTATCCGGGGAATCCCCGAATAGCCCCCAGCATTTT.

This clonotype has more than one count but fewer than ten. CDR3 DNA sequence: TGCGCCAGCAGCTTGGCTTACGGGACAGGGCAGTATTTT. It specifies CASSLAYGTGQYF. V usage is TRBV5-1 and J usage is TRBJ2-3; 8 bases line up with TRBD1. V lost 0 bases, J lost 11 bases, and 5 bases stayed unmatched. This CDR3 comprises 13 residues. The germline V gene encodes CDR1 SGHRS and CDR2 YFSETQ.

This clonotype showed up just a few times. This chain links TRBV27 with TRBJ2-7; a weak D match, TRBD2 (6 bases). This CDR3 comprises 15 residues. With 3 bases removed from V and 0 bases from J, the gap between germline ends came to 12 bases. Germline values: CDR1 MNHEY, CDR2 SMNVEV (reference sequence). The CDR3 DNA is TGTGCCAGCAGTTTTCTCGCGGGGACCTCCTACGAGCAGTACTTC. Amino acids: CASSFLAGTSYEQYF.